A single sample is the source of the 9 T cell receptor beta chains below, sequenced in a study of molecular identifiers for immune sequencing clone quantification. MiXCR was run by TCRdb on the PCR reads, yielding one entry per CDR3 protein. This sample has 40,000 to 45,000 distinct CDR3 sequences, with roughly 18% found just once. Input material: naive CD8+ T cells from blood, with Jurkat cell RNA spiked in. This sample's subset: FACS-sorted CD8+CD4-CCR7+CD45RA+ naive T cells. The receptors derive from a human donor in good health. Some libraries in this study had Jurkat cell RNA spiked in.

This clonotype was observed a handful of times. The J gene is TRBJ2-7, the V gene TRBV2, with 8 bases aligning to TRBD1. Germline V gives CDR1 SNHLY, CDR2 FYNNEI. The junction had 8 bases not matched to a gene; V was cut back by 11 bases and J by 2 bases. There are 13 residues in the CDR3. The CDR3 DNA sequence: TGTGCCGTTGGGGCAGGGGGCCCCTACGAGCAGTACTTC. Amino acid sequence: CAVGAGGPYEQYF.

This clonotype was counted many times. The rearrangement links TRBV12-3 or TRBV12-4 to TRBJ2-7; 7 nucleotides agree with TRBD1. The length of the CDR3 is 13 residues. Trimming took 3 bases from V and 5 from J; bases not matched to a gene: 4. This chain's CDR3 is CASSFRGLDEQYF. CDR3 nucleotide sequence: TGTGCCAGCAGTTTTAGGGGGCTGGACGAGCAGTACTTC.

In its sample, this clonotype was seen a few times. The CDR3 DNA is TGCAGCGGGGAGTGGGGGAACACTGAAGCTTTCTTT. It specifies CSGEWGNTEAFF. The chain recombines TRBV29-1 with TRBJ1-1; D is uncertain. This CDR3 comprises 12 residues. Looked up from germline, CDR1 is SQVTM and CDR2 is ANQGSEA. Trimming stripped 7 bases from V and 1 base from J, with 10 bases between.

Concerning this clonotype itself: Given a much more abundant clone one base away, this may be a read error. This rearrangement joins TRBV19 to TRBJ2-1; 7 bases map to TRBD2. Germline lookup yields CDR1 LNHDA and CDR2 SQIVND (reference sequence). The CDR3 contains 15 residues. Written as DNA, the CDR3 is TGTGCCAGTAGTATTGGGTTAGCGGGCCCCCTTGAGCAGCTCTTC. Residues: CASSIGLAGPLEQLF.

This clonotype has ten or more counts. This rearrangement joins TRBV28 to TRBJ2-7; 12 positions match TRBD1. The germline CDR1 and CDR2 sequences are MDHEN and SYDVKM. The CDR3 has 14 amino acids. The V and J ends lost 7 bases and 5 bases, in that order; junction bases with no gene match: 6. The CDR3 DNA sequence: TGTGCCAGCAACACCGGGACAGGGGGCGACGAGCAGTACTTC. Translation: CASNTGTGGDEQYF. Filled out from reference TRBV28 and TRBJ2-7, the complete variable domain reads DVKVTQSSRYLVKRTGEKVFLECVQDMDHENMFWYRQDPGLGLRLIYFSYDVKMKEKGDIPEGYSVSREKKERFSLILESASTNQTSMYLCASNTGTGGDEQYFGPGTRLTVT.

The V gene is TRBV13, the J gene TRBJ1-4, with D unclear. Germline CDR1 reads PRHDT; CDR2 reads FYEKMQ (reference sequence). The ends were cut back, 5 bases at V and 0 bases at J, with 7 bases in the middle. The CDR3 runs to 14 residues. The DNA of the CDR3 is TGTGCCAGCAGCCGGGCGGCAACTAATGAAAAACTGTTTTTT. Encoded protein: CASSRAATNEKLFF.

This clonotype came up many times. The chain employs TRBV7-9 and TRBJ2-7; 8 bases line up with TRBD1. V lost 3 bases to trimming and J lost 5 bases; unmatched junction nucleotides: 9. CDR1 is SEHNR, CDR2 FQNEAQ, per germline (reference sequence). CDR3 length: 15 amino acids. The CDR3 nucleotides read TGTGCCAGCAGCTTCCCGGACAGGGCGATCCACGAGCAGTACTTC. This encodes CASSFPDRAIHEQYF.

This clonotype was recorded a few times. The V and J genes are TRBV28 and TRBJ2-7; 7 nucleotides match TRBD1. CDR1 and CDR2 (germline): MDHEN, SYDVKM. V lost 6 bases, J lost 3 bases, and 5 bases stayed unmatched. The CDR3 has 13 residues. The CDR3 DNA reads as TGTGCCAGCAGATGGACAGGTGACTACGAGCAGTACTTC. Translating gives CASRWTGDYEQYF.

As for this clonotype: Possible read error: a much larger clone is one base away. This chain uses TRBV28 with TRBJ2-7; no clear D gene. Trimming removed 5 bases from V and 6 bases from J, with 20 bases in between. In germline, CDR1 is MDHEN, CDR2 SYDVKM. CDR3 length equals 15 residues. CDR3 nucleotides: TGTGCCAGCAGTCTCCCGGGTCGCCCACCACTCGAGCAGTACTTC. Its protein product is CASSLPGRPPLEQYF. Drawing the rest from reference TRBV28 and TRBJ2-7, the complete variable domain is DVKVTQSSRYLVKRTGEKVFLECVQDMDHENMFWYRQDPGLGLRLIYFSYDVKMKEKGDIPEGYSVSREKKERFSLILESASTNQTSMYLCASSLPGRPPLEQYFGPGTRLTVT.